These 32 T cell receptor beta chains came from one sample sequenced in a study of T cell responses to AZD1222 COVID-19 vaccine. Data came from immunoSEQ multiplex PCR; TCRdb stores just in-frame clones and leaves some out. The data contain approximately 96,000 clones, about 86% of them singletons. The specimen comprised peripheral blood, sampled 28 days after the second AZD1222 dose. Source of these receptors: an adult who received the AZD1222 COVID-19 vaccine.

V and J are TRBV28 and TRBJ2-7, with 8 bases matching TRBD2. Germline lookup yields CDR1 MDHEN and CDR2 SYDVKM. This CDR3 has 14 residues. V lost 8 bases, J lost 6 bases, and 12 bases stayed unmatched. For the CDR3, the DNA is TGTGCCAGCCGTGGGAGCGGGAGTCGGGTCGAGCAGTACTTC. It codes for CASRGSGSRVEQYF.

J is TRBJ2-1 and V is TRBV15, with D perhaps matching TRBD1 (5 bases). Germline V CDR1 and CDR2: LNHNV, YYDKDF (reference sequence). This CDR3 has 13 amino acids. V lost 2 bases and J lost 7, with 9 bases in between. The CDR3 loop reads CATSRRSGNEQFF. As DNA, the CDR3 is TGTGCCACCAGCAGACGGTCAGGGAATGAGCAGTTCTTC.

This clone was observed a few times. The chain combines TRBV5-5 with TRBJ1-1; possibly TRBD1 for D (5 bases). Germline V gives CDR1 SGHKS, CDR2 YYEKEE (reference sequence). The CDR3 consists of 17 residues. Trimming removed 5 bases at V and 0 bases at J, with 20 bases between. The CDR3 bases are TGTGCCAGCAGAAAGGGGATAAGGGAAGACCTGAACACTGAAGCTTTCTTT. This sequence encodes CASRKGIREDLNTEAFF.

This chain connects TRBV10-2 to TRBJ2-3; TRBD2 agrees at 12 bases. The junction had 3 bases not matched to a gene; V was cut back by 7 bases and J by 4 bases. This CDR3 is built from 14 residues. The germline gives CDR1 WSHSY, CDR2 SAAADI. This chain's CDR3 is CASTSSGGADTQYF. CDR3 nucleotide sequence: TGCGCCAGCACTTCTAGCGGGGGGGCAGATACGCAGTATTTT.

The chain joins TRBV7-9 to TRBJ2-7; 7 bases are a match to TRBD1. The CDR3 is 14 residues long. Trimming took 7 bases from V and 3 from J; bases not matched to a gene: 9. The V gene's germline CDR1 is SEHNR and CDR2 FQNEAQ (reference sequence). Written as DNA, the CDR3 is TGTGCCAGCACCAAGGTAGGGGGCTTCTACGAGCAGTACTTC. This translates into CASTKVGGFYEQYF.

The chain couples TRBV20-1 to TRBJ2-7; no reliable D call. This CDR3 is built from 11 residues. The V end lost 1 base, the J end lost 7 bases, and 8 bases lay between the germline ends. In germline, CDR1 is DFQATT, CDR2 SNEGSKA (reference sequence). As DNA, the CDR3 is TGCAGTGCTAGAGGGAGTTTGGAGCAGTACTTC. This sequence encodes CSARGSLEQYF.

The chain uses TRBV28 and TRBJ2-7; 10 bases align to TRBD1. J gave up 6 bases and V 2 bases, and 1 base lay outside the gene matches. The CDR3 length is 13 residues. The germline CDR1 and CDR2 sequences are MDHEN and SYDVKM. In DNA, the CDR3 is TGTGCCAGCAGTTTACGGACAGGGGGCGAGCAGTACTTC. Amino acids: CASSLRTGGEQYF. Full variable domain (rest looked up from reference TRBV28 and TRBJ2-7): DVKVTQSSRYLVKRTGEKVFLECVQDMDHENMFWYRQDPGLGLRLIYFSYDVKMKEKGDIPEGYSVSREKKERFSLILESASTNQTSMYLCASSLRTGGEQYFGPGTRLTVT.

This clone is a singleton in its sample. This chain uses TRBV19 with TRBJ2-7, with D possibly matching TRBD1 (6 bases). Per the germline V gene, CDR1 is LNHDA and CDR2 is SQIVND (reference sequence). V was trimmed by 8 bases and J by 2 bases, leaving 13 bases between them. The CDR3 is 13 residues long. CDR3 in amino acids: CASQPRDTYEQYF. Here the CDR3 DNA reads TGTGCCAGTCAACCTCGGGACACCTACGAGCAGTACTTC.

The chain employs TRBV28 and TRBJ1-4; D is possibly TRBD1 (5 bases). Trimming shortened V by 6 bases and J by 4 bases, and 15 bases separated the two germline ends. Germline V gene lookup returns CDR1 MDHEN and CDR2 SYDVKM. CDR3 length: 15 residues. The CDR3 DNA is TGTGCCAGCAGCAATCAGGGCGCCGGTAATGAAAAACTGTTTTTT. Translation: CASSNQGAGNEKLFF.

V and J are TRBV28 and TRBJ1-4, with D possibly matching TRBD1 (5 bases). V was shortened by 5 bases and J by 7 bases, with 14 bases between the two germline ends. CDR3 length equals 14 residues. Looked up from germline, CDR1 is MDHEN and CDR2 is SYDVKM. The CDR3 protein is CASSPTGLREKLFF. In DNA form, the CDR3 reads TGTGCCAGCAGTCCCACAGGATTGCGTGAAAAACTGTTTTTT.

This chain joins TRBV5-4 and TRBJ2-5; 7 bases agree with TRBD1. Germline V gene lookup returns CDR1 SGHNT and CDR2 YYREEE (reference sequence). Trimming at V came to 5 bases and at J to 5 bases, leaving 15 bases not matched to a gene. The CDR3 spans 16 residues. DNA for the CDR3: TGTGCCAGCAGAAGGGATCTGGTGGGGACAGAGGAGACCCAGTACTTC. Protein product: CASRRDLVGTEETQYF.

The chain combines TRBV5-4 with TRBJ2-7; 9 nucleotides agree with TRBD1. The junction had 14 bases not matched to a gene; V was cut back by 0 bases and J by 7 bases. This CDR3 is 17 amino acids long. Germline CDR1 and CDR2: SGHNT and YYREEE (reference sequence). CDR3 protein: CASSLAGAQQGAREQYF. The CDR3 nucleotides read TGTGCCAGCAGCTTGGCAGGCGCACAACAGGGGGCGAGGGAGCAGTACTTC.

This rearrangement joins TRBV19 to TRBJ2-4, with D perhaps TRBD1 or TRBD2 (5 bases each). CDR1 and CDR2 (germline): LNHDA, SQIVND (reference sequence). V gave up 5 bases and J gave up 8 bases, with 19 bases separating them. The CDR3 has 15 amino acids. CDR3 nucleotide sequence: TGTGCCAGTAGTCCGCTGGGGACCGGACGGGACATTCAGTACTTC. This encodes CASSPLGTGRDIQYF.

This chain uses TRBV5-1 with TRBJ1-3, with 9 bases matching TRBD1. The V segment lost 4 bases and the J segment 1 base; nucleotides outside the gene matches: 3. The CDR3 is made up of 15 amino acids. Per germline, CDR1 SGHRS and CDR2 YFSETQ. The CDR3 sequence: CASSAQGASGNTIYF. As DNA, the CDR3 is TGCGCCAGCAGCGCACAGGGGGCGTCTGGAAACACCATATATTTT. Looking up the rest from reference TRBV5-1 and TRBJ1-3 gives the full variable domain: KAGVTQTPRYLIKTRGQQVTLSCSPISGHRSVSWYQQTPGQGLQFLFEYFSETQRNKGNFPGRFSGRQFSNSRSEMNVSTLELGDSALYLCASSAQGASGNTIYFGEGSWLTVV.

The chain is built from TRBV10-1 and TRBJ2-2; 9 positions match TRBD2. The length of the CDR3 is 16 residues. Germline CDR1 is WNHNN and CDR2 is SYGVQD (reference sequence). The ends lost 6 bases at V and 5 bases at J; junction bases unmatched: 10. The CDR3 DNA reads TGCGCCAGCAGCTTGGGAGTAGCGGGAGAGACCGGGGAGCTGTTTTTT. Its translation: CASSLGVAGETGELFF.

The V call is TRBV30, the J call TRBJ2-3; a weak D match, TRBD1 (6 bases). The CDR3 has 15 amino acids. Trimming took 5 bases from V and 6 from J, leaving 21 bases between them. The germline gives CDR1 GTSNPN, CDR2 SVGIG (reference sequence). CDR3 residues: CAWAPGQITADTQYF. CDR3 nucleotide sequence: TGTGCCTGGGCACCGGGACAAATTACCGCCGATACGCAGTATTTT. The full variable domain, its missing parts supplied by reference TRBV30 and TRBJ2-3, is SQTIHQWPATLVQPVGSPLSLECTVEGTSNPNLYWYRQAAGRGLQLLFYSVGIGQISSEVPQNLSASRPQDRQFILSSKKLLLSDSGFYLCAWAPGQITADTQYFGPGTRLTVL.

The chain employs TRBV3-1 (or the pseudogene TRBV3-2) and TRBJ1-6, with D possibly matching TRBD1 (5 bases). Trimming cost V 5 bases and J 10 bases, with 21 bases left between them. This CDR3 is built from 16 residues. Germline CDR1 LGHDT, CDR2 YNNKEL (reference sequence). The CDR3 nucleotides are TGTGCCAGCAGCAAGGGCACCGGGACCCACGGCTCACCCCTCCACTTT. Amino acid sequence: CASSKGTGTHGSPLHF.

The chain links TRBV4-2 to TRBJ1-3; D unresolved. Trimming took 4 bases from V and 0 from J, leaving 13 bases between them. The CDR3 totals 16 residues. Germline CDR1 reads LGHNA; CDR2 reads YNFKEQ. CDR3 residues: CASSLSPGASGNTIYF. DNA of the CDR3: TGTGCCAGCAGCCTAAGCCCTGGAGCCTCTGGAAACACCATATATTTT.

The chain joins TRBV6-5 to TRBJ2-1, with D tentatively TRBD2 (7 bases). CDR3 length equals 14 residues. Per germline, CDR1 MNHEY and CDR2 SVGAGI. V dropped 5 bases and J dropped 6 bases, with 14 bases sitting between them. CDR3 amino acids: CASSLAGAFNEQFF. DNA for the CDR3: TGTGCCAGCAGTCTTGCGGGGGCGTTCAATGAGCAGTTCTTC.

This sequence joins TRBV6-2 or TRBV6-3 and TRBJ1-2, with D hard to call. Trimming cost V 0 bases and J 5 bases, with 10 bases left between them. Germline values: CDR1 MNHEY, CDR2 SVGEGT. The CDR3 has 14 residues. This chain's CDR3 is CASSYSERDYGYTF. DNA of the CDR3: TGTGCCAGCAGTTACTCGGAGAGGGATTATGGCTACACCTTC.

This chain uses TRBV7-6 with TRBJ2-1, with D possibly TRBD2 on 5 matching bases. This CDR3 contains 16 residues. The germline V gene has CDR1 SGHVS and CDR2 FNYEAQ. Trimming removed 6 bases at V and 0 bases at J, with 15 bases between. This chain's CDR3 is CASSFRTQSSYNEQFF. CDR3 coding DNA: TGTGCCAGCAGTTTCCGGACTCAGAGCTCCTACAATGAGCAGTTCTTC.

The CDR3 bases are TGTGCCAGTAGCCGACGAGGGGGGGAGCAGTACGAGCAGTACTTC. This translates into CASSRRGGEQYEQYF. The V and J genes are TRBV19 and TRBJ2-7, with D possibly being TRBD2 (7 bases). The CDR3 is made up of 15 amino acids. The germline CDR1 and CDR2 sequences are LNHDA and SQIVND (reference sequence). Trimming cost V 6 bases and J 4 bases, with 19 bases left between them.

The chain couples TRBV4-1 to TRBJ2-3, with 10 bases matching TRBD1. This CDR3 is built from 16 residues. CDR1 is MGHRA, CDR2 YSYEKL, per germline. V gave up 5 bases and J gave up 2 bases; unmatched junction bases: 7. The CDR3 DNA follows: TGCGCCAGCAGCTGGCGACAGGGGGCCTCCACAGATACGCAGTATTTT. It specifies CASSWRQGASTDTQYF.

CDR3 nucleotides: TGTGCCAGCAGCGTAGATCCGGCCGCTCAGCCCCAGCATTTT. It translates to CASSVDPAAQPQHF. The V call is TRBV9, the J call TRBJ1-5; D ambiguous. V gave up 0 bases and J gave up 6 bases, with 10 bases separating them. This CDR3 comprises 14 residues. Germline V gene lookup returns CDR1 SGDLS and CDR2 YYNGEE. Supplemented by reference TRBV9 and TRBJ1-5, the full variable domain reads DSGVTQTPKHLITATGQRVTLRCSPRSGDLSVYWYQQSLDQGLQFLIQYYNGEERAKGNILERFSAQQFPDLHSELNLSSLELGDSALYFCASSVDPAAQPQHFGDGTRLSIL.

The chain couples TRBV6-5 to TRBJ2-7; D is possibly TRBD2 (7 bases). This CDR3 spans 13 amino acids. Germline V lookup: CDR1 MNHEY, CDR2 SVGAGI. CDR3 amino acids: CGAAAGATVEQYF. For the CDR3, the DNA is TGTGGGGCGGCTGCGGGGGCGACGGTCGAGCAGTACTTC.

The chain links TRBV6-5 to TRBJ1-5; a weak D match, TRBD1 (5 bases). The CDR3 length is 13 residues. The germline V gene encodes CDR1 MNHEY and CDR2 SVGAGI. V was shortened by 6 bases and J by 1 base, with 7 bases between the two germline ends. The CDR3: CASRRDSNQPQHF. DNA of the CDR3: TGTGCCAGCAGACGGGACAGCAATCAGCCCCAGCATTTT.

The chain links TRBV5-1 to TRBJ2-7; no clear D. Trimming took off 2 bases at V and 6 bases at J, with 6 bases between the two ends. CDR3 size: 11 residues. Germline V CDR1 and CDR2: SGHRS, YFSETQ. CDR3 residues: CASSLSGEQYF. DNA of the CDR3: TGCGCCAGCAGCTTATCGGGCGAGCAGTACTTC.

The chain has TRBV5-4 and TRBJ2-7, with D perhaps TRBD1 (8 bases). The V end lost 4 bases, the J end lost 2 bases, and 19 bases lay between the germline ends. This CDR3 has 16 residues. Germline lookup yields CDR1 SGHNT and CDR2 YYREEE (reference sequence). CDR3 DNA: TGTGCCAGCAGCCAGGGGGCGGGAGCGGGGACCTACGAGCAGTACTTC. It specifies CASSQGAGAGTYEQYF.

The V call is TRBV25-1, the J call TRBJ2-7; D may be TRBD2 (5 bases). Trimming took 4 bases from V and 6 from J, leaving 22 bases between them. In germline, CDR1 is MGHDK, CDR2 SYGVNS. The CDR3 contains 16 residues. The CDR3 nucleotides read TGTGCCAGCAGTGGCCCCCCAGGACTCCCTTCGGTCGAGCAGTACTTC. This encodes CASSGPPGLPSVEQYF.

The chain joins TRBV11-2 to TRBJ1-2; D uncertain. Germline V lookup: CDR1 SGHAT, CDR2 FQNNGV. The V end lost 5 bases, the J end lost 4 bases, and 17 bases lay between the germline ends. This CDR3 comprises 15 residues. CDR3 DNA: TGTGCCAGCAGCCCCTTACGGGGTCGCGGCTATGGCTACACCTTC. Its protein product is CASSPLRGRGYGYTF.

J is TRBJ1-2 and V is TRBV20-1; a possible D gene is TRBD1 (5 bases). V lost 3 bases and J lost 2, with 13 bases in between. The CDR3 is made up of 14 amino acids. Germline V gene sequence: CDR1 DFQATT, CDR2 SNEGSKA (reference sequence). The CDR3 protein is CSASLKDTNYGYTF. The DNA of the CDR3 is TGCAGTGCTAGTCTTAAGGACACAAACTATGGCTACACCTTC.

The rearrangement joins TRBV2 to TRBJ1-5, with D unresolved. CDR3 length: 13 amino acids. The V and J ends lost 8 bases and 8 bases respectively, with 16 bases between them. Germline V gene sequence: CDR1 SNHLY, CDR2 FYNNEI. DNA of the CDR3: TGTGCCAGCGTGAAGGACCCCGAGGAGCCCCAGCATTTT. Protein: CASVKDPEEPQHF.